This T cell receptor beta chain was retrieved from a study of beta chain features in type 1 diabetes. Study-wide results and caveats: Patients with Type 1 diabetes showed moderately but significantly shorter TCRB CDR3s in all four CD4+ subsets.

Naive, central memory, regulatory and stem cell-like memory cells within the CD4+ compartment were sorted using CD45RO/CCR7/CD25/CD127/CD95/CD27. About this clone itself: The antigen remains unidentified.

Sequencing targeted expressed TCRB transcripts, as all isolated RNA had been reverse transcribed. Some clones are missing from TCRdb's copy, which holds only in-frame ones; the method was immunoSEQ multiplex PCR. The sample has a few hundred thousand clones; 8.5% to 10% are singletons. V lost 7 bases, J lost 1 base, and 11 bases stayed unmatched. Germline CDR1 SGHNT, CDR2 YYREEE (reference sequence). The CDR3 covers 15 residues. The sequence derives from a man in his thirties or forties with type 1 diabetes. The chain joins TRBV5-4 to TRBJ2-7, with TRBD2 matching over 7 bases. Sequencing used central memory CD4+ T cells from blood. The CDR3 coding sequence is TGTGCCAGCTCAAACAGCGGGAAGGGGTCCTACGAGCAGTACTTC. Protein product: CASSNSGKGSYEQYF.